This T cell receptor (beta chain) was observed in a study of T-cell reconstitution after alpha-beta-depleted transplantation in children. Study results and limitations: Two months or so post-transplant, alpha-beta T cells reportedly derived from several hundred expanded graft clones.

This clonotype appeared a few times. Its antigen is undetermined. For TCRbeta, the library was prepared with unique molecular identifiers. Using its own MiXCR run on the PCR reads, TCRdb lists one record per CDR3 protein. The sample holds hundreds of thousands of distinct CDR3 sequences; roughly 16% are singletons and the top ten take about 5%. V gave up 0 bases and J gave up 2 bases, with 12 bases separating them. CDR3 length equals 16 residues. Germline lookup yields CDR1 SGHRS and CDR2 YFSETQ. This receptor was identified in a male patient younger than 18 who had a stem cell transplant for acute lymphoblastic leukemia, so the T cells may come from the graft donor. The V gene is TRBV5-1, the J gene TRBJ2-1; D possibly corresponds to TRBD1 (5 bases). The sample consisted of PBMCs, mostly from graft donor cells, taken 360 days after TCRalphabeta/CD19-depleted stem cell transplant. The CDR3 sequence: CASSLGQTSAYNEQFF. The CDR3 nucleotides read TGCGCCAGCAGCTTGGGACAGACGAGCGCCTACAATGAGCAGTTCTTC.